The clone carrying this T cell receptor beta chain was seen only a few times. The source of the sample is a study of beta chain features in type 1 diabetes. The isolated RNA, all of it, was reverse transcribed, so expressed TCRB transcripts were what got sequenced. This table comes from immunoSEQ multiplex PCR, and its TCRdb copy is limited to in-frame clones, with some not included. The table includes about 930,000 clones, under 20% detected once. Via the markers CD45RO/CCR7/CD25/CD127/CD95/CD27, stem cell-like memory, regulatory, central memory and naive CD4+ cells were sorted. This sequence was found in a woman younger than 35 in good health. The source material was naive CD4+ T cells from blood.

CDR3 residues: CSASAGQRQYF. The DNA of the CDR3 is TGCAGTGCTAGCGCGGGACAACGGCAGTACTTC. The chain uses TRBV20-1 and TRBJ2-7; D may correspond to TRBD1 or TRBD2 (6 bases each). The CDR3 has 11 amino acids. Germline CDR1 is DFQATT and CDR2 is SNEGSKA (reference sequence). V lost 3 bases and J lost 9, with 12 bases in between.